This TCR beta chain was observed in a study of blood T cell repertoires in COVID-19. Across the whole study: Collection of acute and convalescent COVID-19 samples took place in the United States, Italy and Spain. PBMCs, B-cell-depleted T cells, or T cells provided the cDNA or gDNA that made up the material.

The trim removed 3 bases at V and 3 bases at J, leaving 4 bases unmatched. The V gene's germline CDR1 is SEHNR and CDR2 FQNEAQ (reference sequence). There are 14 residues in the CDR3. Original processing methods: For nucleated cells, counts were estimated from reference gene primer amplification. Here immunoSEQ multiplex PCR was the method, and the copy in TCRdb shows in-frame clones only, minus some. V and J calls and clone size are given by that table; D and trimming were obtained from the DNA. The table has 110,000 or so clones, approximately 87% seen once; the top ten hold 7.5% to 9%. The specimen was peripheral blood. The source is a man in his 70s who had recovered from COVID-19. The chain recombines TRBV7-9 with TRBJ1-2; TRBD1 agrees at 7 bases. CDR3: CASSFRDRDYGYTF. CDR3 coding DNA: TGTGCCAGCAGCTTCCGGGACAGAGACTATGGCTACACCTTC.